Included here is one TCR beta chain sequence, with context. The antigen it recognizes is unknown. No qualities accompany the bases; no much larger clone lies one base away. The data belong to a study of cytomegalovirus exposure and HLA in healthy donors (dated by TCRdb to 2017 to 2019). For the study in its entirety: According to a later analysis, the approximately 120 validation repertoires were produced on the same platform as the roughly 700 repertoires of the first cohort. The study aimed to test whether cataloging public T cell receptors could reveal signatures of past pathogen exposure. Along with the roughly 670-subject first cohort, a separate validation cohort of some 130 different subjects was used. High-throughput TCR immunosequencing, statistical association of individual TCRs with disease status, and machine learning were combined to predict cytomegalovirus infection status.

From its cysteine to its phenylalanine, the CDR3 spans 13 amino acids. The only DNA kept is the CDR3, 39 bases in frame from the first base. Based on the germline V gene (reference sequence), the CDR1 and CDR2 sequences are LNHNV and YYDKDF. V and J are truncated by 1 base and 4 bases respectively, leaving an intervening sequence of 7 bases. Separate from the approximately 730-subject first cohort, the validation cohort of 120 subjects was the group to which the donors belonged. Findings and caveats that apply to the study as a whole: The study gave a list of roughly 150 TCR beta chains associated with cytomegalovirus. A few of the identified cytomegalovirus-associated TCR beta chains were confirmed in vitro to be specific for cytomegalovirus antigens. A later analysis had no HLA typing for the validation cohort, so co-occurrence there was scored across all 110 or so repertoires. Most TCR sequences were seen in very few donors, while some public TCRs were found in many individuals. It was suggested by the authors that the approach could potentially be generalized to other disease states and immunological phenotypes. Subsequent analysis determined that TCRs grouped into clusters in the first cohort also showed a tendency toward co-occurrence across the roughly 120 validation repertoires, and 94% of cluster scores exceeded 0. The classifier was reported to diagnose cytomegalovirus status with high specificity and sensitivity in both the original and validation cohorts.

Preparation of the library involved the immunoSEQ multiplex PCR assay. The original pipeline was this. A statistical classification framework was built to diagnose cytomegalovirus status from the catalog of TCR beta chain sequences. Entries here come from immuneACCESS through TCRdb and include only in-frame sequences with V and J called. Some clones fail to appear in such tables; in the studies checked, an unresolved V gene covers under half of the shortfall, and the cause of the remainder is unknown. The D gene and trimming were derived from the DNA, and the V and J assignments and clone size from that table. Across this sample there are 250,000 to 350,000 clones, with about nine tenths seen only once. About 1% of the sample is taken by the ten largest.

Material for sequencing was PBMCs. Recombination linked TRBV15 to TRBJ1-2; TRBD1 is a possible D gene, resting on 5 matching bases. The sequence derives from a woman younger than 45 in good health and CMV-seropositive. In nucleotide form, the sequence is TGTGCCACCAGCAGAGCCGGGGGCTATGGCTACACCTTC. Its amino acids are CATSRAGGYGYTF.